This record looks at one T cell receptor (beta chain) sequence and its context. The record originates from a study of blood T cell repertoires in COVID-19. Overall study: Italy, Spain and the United States were the sources of the convalescent and acute COVID-19 samples. The analysed material was cDNA or gDNA that came from T cells, B-cell-depleted T cells, or PBMCs.

With 6 bases removed from V and 0 bases from J, the gap between germline ends came to 14 bases. The CDR3 loop spans 15 amino acids. From germline, CDR1 is SNHLY and CDR2 FYNNEI. In the original processing: Estimation of nucleated cell counts relied on the amplification of reference gene primers. Sequencing was performed with immunoSEQ multiplex PCR; in TCRdb, only in-frame clones are kept and a portion is missing. V, J and clone size reflect that table, while D and trimming were determined from the DNA. Found here are under 75,000 clones, around four fifths of them singletons; the top ten hold less than 7%.

The sequence came from a woman aged 70 to 79 with acute or convalescent COVID-19. The sample comprised peripheral blood. V usage is TRBV2 and J usage is TRBJ1-1; D is uncertain. The CDR3 loop is CASRDGLPMNTEAFF. CDR3 DNA: TGTGCCAGCAGGGATGGACTGCCCATGAACACTGAAGCTTTCTTT.